Here is one TCR beta chain with its context. Its target antigen remains unknown. No clone much larger than this one lies a single base away; base qualities are absent. The CDR3 goes from the cysteine to the phenylalanine over 14 residues. Just the 42-base CDR3 DNA is kept, in frame starting at base 1. From a lookup of the germline V gene, CDR1 and CDR2 are SQVTM and ANQGSEA. From V the trimming removes 6 bases and from J it removes 0 bases, while the gene matches leave 8 bases of the junction unaccounted for. TCRbeta CDR3 regions were amplified from genomic DNA using the immunoSEQ Assay, a bias-controlled multiplex PCR. From the authors' description of their analysis: The number of nucleated cells in each sample was estimated by amplification of reference gene primers within the assay. To quantify the absolute abundance of each unique TCRbeta CDR3 rearrangement, sequence reads were collapsed and filtered. For each sample, productive Simpson clonality was calculated by taking the square root of Simpson's diversity index across productive rearrangements. The table comes from immuneACCESS by way of TCRdb, which keeps in-frame sequences with V and J called. Part of the clones is missing from these tables; in studies checked, under half for an unresolved V gene and the rest for unknown reasons. V and J calls and clone size are as listed in that table; D and trimming were resolved from the DNA. Counted in this sample were about 210,000 clones; about 91% of them appeared once. The ten largest make up 9% to 12% of the sample.

This sample stems from a study of blood T cell repertoires in COVID-19 (dated by TCRdb to 2018 to 2021). General notes on the study: Samples covering the acute and convalescent phases of COVID-19 were provided by collaborators in the United States, Italy and Spain. Deeply sampled blood TCRbeta repertoires from subjects exposed to, actively infected with, or recovered from COVID-19 were included in the dataset. The prospective study material was composed of cDNA or gDNA derived from T cells, B-cell-depleted T cells, or PBMCs. The samples were drawn from two sources: the first 160 participants of the ongoing ImmuneRACE study, and approximately 1,300 subjects contributed by 6 global collaborators. Where available, HLA class I and class II types were taken from metadata supplied by the sample provider and were not determined by assay-based typing. The repertoires were released in a freely available public database meant as a resource for research on the immune response to SARS-CoV-2. Sample metadata almost always included a de-identified subject ID, COVID-19 status, age in years and sex. Study-wide findings and limitations: The amount of clinical and demographic metadata varied by source and participant and was provided uncurated.

Participants in the prospective study were aged about 18 to 95 years, lived in 20 to 30 United States geographic areas, and enrolled through a virtual design. In the prospective study, cohorts were assigned on the basis of participant-reported clinical history obtained from a screening survey and a study questionnaire. Each participant in the prospective study had whole blood, serum and a nasopharyngeal or oropharyngeal swab collected by mobile phlebotomists. Prospective study participants could optionally give additional blood draws and questionnaires over an approximately 2-month period. Before DNA extraction, blood samples from the prospective study were shipped at room temperature or frozen.

Sequenced material: PBMCs or T cells enriched from blood (not recorded which). The sequence links TRBV29-1 to TRBJ2-7; 7 nucleotides in the junction match TRBD1. The sequence came from a man aged 18 to 35 with acute COVID-19. The CDR3 region: CSVETGTDSYEQYF. In nucleotides, the sequence is TGCAGCGTCGAAACCGGGACAGACTCCTACGAGCAGTACTTC.